This is a list of T cell receptor beta chains from one sample in a study of cytomegalovirus exposure and HLA in healthy donors. Profiling relied on immunoSEQ multiplex PCR, and the TCRdb table lists in-frame clones only, not all of them. The sample includes approximately 140,000 clones, over 70% of them seen just once. The sequencing sample was made of PBMCs. All receptors come from a male donor in good health and CMV-seronegative. The CDR3 runs from the conserved cysteine through the conserved F or W. D genes are given only for firm matches. The size field is filled for only some rows; it gives once, few, many or a size class.

v_call,j_call,cdr3_length,clone_size,d_call,cdr3_nt,cdr3_aa
TRBV7-9,TRBJ1-6,14,few,-,TGTGCCAGCAGCTTTCAGGCCTATAATTCACCCCTCCACTTT,CASSFQAYNSPLHF
TRBV4-3,TRBJ1-5,14,-,-,TGCGCCAGCAGCCAAGGGACAGCTGATCAGCCCCAGCATTTT,CASSQGTADQPQHF
TRBV30,TRBJ1-4,15,once,-,TGTGCCTGGAGATTTCTAGGGGGTGTTAATGAAAAACTGTTTTTT,CAWRFLGGVNEKLFF
TRBV6-5,TRBJ2-3,14,-,-,TGTGCCAGCAGTTTGGGCAAGGTCACAGATACGCAGTATTTT,CASSLGKVTDTQYF
TRBV5-4,TRBJ1-2,12,-,-,TGTGCCAGCAGCTTTCGACACGATGGCTACACCTTC,CASSFRHDGYTF
TRBV6-1,TRBJ2-7,16,-,-,TGTGCCAGCAGTGAACTGTGGGGAGGAGAGACCTACGAGCAGTACTTC,CASSELWGGETYEQYF
TRBV11-3,TRBJ1-1,13,-,-,TGTGCCAGCAGCTCAGGGGCGAGCACTGAAGCTTTCTTT,CASSSGASTEAFF
TRBV11-2,TRBJ1-2,17,-,-,TGTGCCAGCAGCTTAGGTTCTGGAGTCGGAGACGACTATGGCTACACCTTC,CASSLGSGVGDDYGYTF
TRBV6-1,TRBJ2-3,15,-,TRBD1,TGTGCCAGCAGTGACTGGGACAGGGCGGGAGATACGCAGTATTTT,CASSDWDRAGDTQYF
TRBV30,TRBJ2-7,14,-,TRBD2,TGTGCCTGGAGTGTAGGAGCGGGGGGCTACGAGCAGTACTTC,CAWSVGAGGYEQYF
TRBV5-1,TRBJ1-2,15,-,TRBD1,TGCGCCAGCAGCCCTCTAACCACAGGGGTCGGTGGCTACACCTTC,CASSPLTTGVGGYTF
TRBV7-2,TRBJ1-2,14,-,-,TGTGCCAGCAGCTTAGGGGGGGGAGGGTATGGCTACACCTTC,CASSLGGGGYGYTF
TRBV15,TRBJ2-7,13,-,-,TGTGCCACCAGCAGAGATTTCCAGAACGAGCAGTACTTC,CATSRDFQNEQYF
TRBV4-1,TRBJ2-5,13,-,-,TGCGCCAGCAGCCAAGGGCCCGGGGAGACCCAGTACTTC,CASSQGPGETQYF
TRBV6-6,TRBJ1-1,15,-,-,TGTGCCAGCAGTCTTATCGCAACGGGGAACACTGAAGCTTTCTTT,CASSLIATGNTEAFF
TRBV7-9,TRBJ1-2,14,-,TRBD1,TGTGCCAGCAGCTTCAGAGGACAGGACTATGGCTACACCTTC,CASSFRGQDYGYTF
TRBV2,TRBJ1-5,15,-,-,TGTGCCAGCACCCCGCCCGGCCGCGGGTATCAGCCCCAGCATTTT,CASTPPGRGYQPQHF
TRBV7-9,TRBJ1-2,13,-,-,TGTGCCAGCAGCTTTCGGGTTAACTATGGCTACACCTTC,CASSFRVNYGYTF
TRBV9,TRBJ2-3,14,once,-,TGTGCCAGCAGCGCCCTTTCCCCTCCAGATACGCAGTATTTT,CASSALSPPDTQYF
TRBV7-2,TRBJ2-3,14,-,TRBD2,TGTGCCAGCAGCTCGGGGAGCGGGAAAGATACGCAGTATTTT,CASSSGSGKDTQYF
TRBV6-6,TRBJ2-7,14,-,-,TGTGCCAGCAGACCTGGACAGTATGCCTACGAGCAGTACTTC,CASRPGQYAYEQYF
TRBV7-9,TRBJ2-7,15,-,TRBD2,TGTGCCAGCAGCTTAGCTCTAGCGGGCACCTACGAGCAGTACTTC,CASSLALAGTYEQYF
TRBV19,TRBJ1-2,13,few,-,TGTGCCAGTTATGACGGGGGGAGCTATGGCTACACCTTC,CASYDGGSYGYTF
TRBV6-6,TRBJ1-2,13,-,TRBD1,TGTGCCAGCAGTTGGGACAGGCAAAATGGCTACACCTTC,CASSWDRQNGYTF
TRBV5-4,TRBJ1-3,19,many,TRBD1,TGTGCCAGCAGCTCTCCTGGGAGAGGGACAGGCCAAGGGGGAAACACCATATATTTT,CASSSPGRGTGQGGNTIYF
TRBV2,TRBJ2-1,14,-,-,TGTGCCAGCAGTGAATATGGGGGGAAAGATGAGCAGTTCTTC,CASSEYGGKDEQFF
TRBV28,TRBJ1-5,18,-,-,TGTGCCAGCAGTTTCCCGGACGGAGGAGATCGAGTGGATCAGCCCCAGCATTTT,CASSFPDGGDRVDQPQHF
TRBV5-1,TRBJ2-5,17,-,TRBD2,TGCGCCAGCAGCTTCGAGTTAGCGGGGGGAGAACTAGAGACCCAGTACTTC,CASSFELAGGELETQYF
TRBV5-1,TRBJ2-7,15,once,TRBD1,TGCGCCAGCAGATATGGACAGGCCCCCTCCTACGAGCAGTACTTC,CASRYGQAPSYEQYF
TRBV13,TRBJ2-1,14,-,-,TGTGCCAGCAGTTCGGCGGAAGACTACAATGAGCAGTTCTTC,CASSSAEDYNEQFF
TRBV6-1,TRBJ1-2,15,-,-,TGTGCCAGCAGTGAACTCGGGAGCGGAGGCTATGGCTACACCTTC,CASSELGSGGYGYTF
TRBV5-1,TRBJ1-2,13,-,-,TGCGCCAGCAGCCCAGATCAAAACTATGGCTACACCTTC,CASSPDQNYGYTF
TRBV7-9,TRBJ1-2,13,-,-,TGTGCCAGCAGCTTGGGCCAAAGTAATGGCTACACCTTC,CASSLGQSNGYTF
TRBV27,TRBJ2-7,14,-,-,TGTGCCAGCAGTTCCCCGGGAAAGGCGTCCGAGCAGTACTTC,CASSSPGKASEQYF
TRBV7-2,TRBJ1-3,16,few,TRBD1,TGTGCCAGCAGCTTAAGGTGGCAGGGGGCGGGGAACACCATATATTTT,CASSLRWQGAGNTIYF
TRBV5-1,TRBJ1-1,17,-,TRBD1,TGCGCCAGCAGCTTGGCCGGACAGGGGGCAGGTAACACTGAAGCTTTCTTT,CASSLAGQGAGNTEAFF
TRBV7-2,TRBJ2-3,14,-,TRBD2,TGTGCCAGCAGGCCGACGGGGGGGCGGGATACGCAGTATTTT,CASRPTGGRDTQYF